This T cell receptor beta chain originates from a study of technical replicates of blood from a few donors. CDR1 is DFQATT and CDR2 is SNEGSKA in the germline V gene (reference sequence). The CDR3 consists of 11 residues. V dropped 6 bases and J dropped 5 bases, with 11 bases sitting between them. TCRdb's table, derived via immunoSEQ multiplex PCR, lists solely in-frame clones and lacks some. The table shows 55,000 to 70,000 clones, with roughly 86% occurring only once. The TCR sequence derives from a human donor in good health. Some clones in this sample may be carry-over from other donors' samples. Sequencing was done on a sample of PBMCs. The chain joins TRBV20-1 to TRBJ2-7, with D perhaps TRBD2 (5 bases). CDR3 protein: CSAKDGNEQYF. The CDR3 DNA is TGCAGTGCGAAGGACGGGAACGAGCAGTACTTC.